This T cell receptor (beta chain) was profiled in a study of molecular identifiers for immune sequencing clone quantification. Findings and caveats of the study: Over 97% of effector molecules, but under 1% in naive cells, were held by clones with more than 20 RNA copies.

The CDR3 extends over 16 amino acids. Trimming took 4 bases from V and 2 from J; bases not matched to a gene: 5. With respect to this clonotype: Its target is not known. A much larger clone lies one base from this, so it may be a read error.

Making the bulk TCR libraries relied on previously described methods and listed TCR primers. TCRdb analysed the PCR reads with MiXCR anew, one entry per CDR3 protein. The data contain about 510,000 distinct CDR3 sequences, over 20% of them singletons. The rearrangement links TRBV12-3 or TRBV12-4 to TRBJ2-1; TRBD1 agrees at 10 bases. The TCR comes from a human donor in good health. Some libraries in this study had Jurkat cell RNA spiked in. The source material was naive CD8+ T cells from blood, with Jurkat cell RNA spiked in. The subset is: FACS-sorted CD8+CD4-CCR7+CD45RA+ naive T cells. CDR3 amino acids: CASSSAGTGAYNEQFF. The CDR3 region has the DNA TGTGCCAGCAGTTCCGCCGGGACAGGGGCCTACAATGAGCAGTTCTTC.